The sequence of this TCR beta chain was determined in a study of tumor-infiltrating lymphocytes in localized non-small cell lung cancer. Study-level results: Only some patients had TCR sequencing, depending on available tissue.

The CDR3 totals 16 residues. V shed 2 bases and J 0 bases; nucleotides not matched to a gene: 6. Germline V lookup: CDR1 ENHRY, CDR2 SYGVKD. A word on this clone: The antigen remains undetermined.

Repertoires were generated with immunoSEQ multiplex PCR, while TCRdb's copy carries only in-frame clones and drops some. The sample lists around 9,500 clones, 70% to 80% seen once, with 9.5% to 10% in the top ten. The chain joins TRBV10-3 to TRBJ1-2; 7 bases fit TRBD1. The material sequenced was lung tumor tissue. The receptor was derived from a human donor with non-small cell lung cancer. The CDR3 DNA is TGTGCCATCAGTGAGCCACAGACAGGGTCTAACTATGGCTACACCTTC. Translation: CAISEPQTGSNYGYTF.